The rows below give T cell receptor beta chains drawn from one sample of a study of T cells in Graves' hyperthyroidism and ophthalmopathy. TCRdb re-called the multiplex PCR reads through MiXCR, storing one row per CDR3 protein. The sample includes 150,000 to 200,000 distinct CDR3 sequences, about 15% of them seen just once. Sequencing input: blood. These receptors came from a woman in her 50s with Graves' hyperthyroidism. Both conserved end residues are part of each CDR3. The D gene is left open where the match is weak. Clone size is not always given. Where it is, it says once, few, many or a class for expanded clones.

j_call,v_call,d_call,clone_size,cdr3_nt,cdr3_aa
TRBJ2-7,TRBV2,TRBD1,many,TGTGCCAGCAGTTCTAGGGACAGGGGGTTTAACGAGCAGTACTTC,CASSSRDRGFNEQYF
TRBJ2-5,TRBV5-1,TRBD2,many,TGCGCCAGCAGCTCCTCGGGACTAGCGGGGGGGCAGGAGACCCAGTACTTC,CASSSSGLAGGQETQYF
TRBJ2-5,TRBV19,-,many,TGTGCCAGTAGGTCGGGGTTCCAAGAGACCCAGTACTTC,CASRSGFQETQYF
TRBJ1-5,TRBV27,-,many,TGTGCCAGCAGTTTAAGTTTCGAACAGCCCCAGCATTTT,CASSLSFEQPQHF
TRBJ1-4,TRBV12-3/TRBV12-4,-,-,TGTGCCAGTACAAAGTATGCCGCAACTAATGAAAAACTGTTTTTT,CASTKYAATNEKLFF
TRBJ2-2,TRBV7-6,-,many,TGTGCCAGCAGCTTGACAGGCTCCGGGGAGCTGTTTTTT,CASSLTGSGELFF
TRBJ2-1,TRBV5-1,-,-,TGCGTCAGCAGCTTGATGAGGGGCTACTACAATGAGCAGTTCTTC,CVSSLMRGYYNEQFF
TRBJ2-1,TRBV6-2/TRBV6-3,-,many,TGTGCCACCAGGATCCAACCCTACAATGAGCAGTTCTTC,CATRIQPYNEQFF
TRBJ2-3,TRBV19,TRBD1,many,TGTGCCAGTAGACAGGGGTTGGGCACAGATACGCAGTATTTT,CASRQGLGTDTQYF
TRBJ2-7,TRBV20-1,-,few,TGCAGTGCTAGAGATTTGACAGGTCCAAACTCCTACGAGCAGTACTTC,CSARDLTGPNSYEQYF
TRBJ1-2,TRBV29-1,TRBD1,many,TGCAGCGTTGACGGGACAGGCTACAACTATGGCTACACCTTC,CSVDGTGYNYGYTF
TRBJ1-2,TRBV10-1,-,many,TGCGCCAGCAGTCTCGGTTGGAACTATGGCTACACCTTC,CASSLGWNYGYTF
TRBJ2-2,TRBV15,-,many,TGTGCCACCAGCAGAGATCCGGGGGTATACGCCGGGGAGCTGTTTTTT,CATSRDPGVYAGELFF